This entry concerns a single T cell receptor (beta chain). The repertoire was sequenced with immunoSEQ multiplex PCR; TCRdb's copy has only in-frame clones and lacks some. The sample has some 170,000 clones, around 84% seen once. The record originates from a study of blood T cell repertoires in COVID-19. Study-level information: Sample material is recorded as cDNA or gDNA derived from T cells, B-cell-depleted T cells, or PBMCs.

Germline CDR1 SGHTA, CDR2 FQGTGA. The V gene lost 5 bases and the J gene lost 4 bases, with 11 bases spanning the gap. The length of the CDR3 is 13 residues. The sample comprised peripheral blood. This chain connects TRBV7-3 to TRBJ1-1; D unresolved. This TCR derives from a man between 40 and 49 years old with acute or convalescent COVID-19. CDR3 protein: CASSTSGLTEAFF. The CDR3 DNA reads TGTGCCAGCAGCACGAGCGGCCTCACTGAAGCTTTCTTT.